This T cell receptor beta chain is drawn from a study of T cell responses to AZD1222 COVID-19 vaccine. Across the whole study: Second doses were pooled across both intervals (about 4 or about 12 weeks).

Study-wide results and caveats: The study reported that nearly half of spike-specific TCRs target unmutated variant regions.

Data came from immunoSEQ multiplex PCR; TCRdb stores just in-frame clones and leaves some out. This table holds about 180,000 clones, 85% to 90% found once. This clone was recorded only once. The target antigen is unknown. V gave up 4 bases and J gave up 7 bases; unmatched junction bases: 8. The CDR3 extends over 14 amino acids. The germline V gene encodes CDR1 SGDLS and CDR2 YYNGEE. The receptor was isolated from an adult in good health. The specimen comprised peripheral blood, sampled on day 0 of AZD1222 vaccination. The V and J genes are TRBV9 and TRBJ1-2; 9 nucleotides line up with TRBD1. The CDR3 spells CASSPRTGGAGYTF. The CDR3 nucleotides are TGTGCCAGCAGCCCCCGAACAGGGGGCGCTGGCTACACCTTC.